Listed below are T cell receptor beta chains from one sample, sequenced in a study of graft-versus-host responses after intestinal transplantation. Sequencing was performed with immunoSEQ multiplex PCR; in TCRdb, only in-frame clones are kept and a portion is missing. In the table there are tens of thousands of clones, about four fifths of which are singletons. No antigen has been identified for these receptors. The specimen comprised unstimulated CD4+ T cells sorted from spleen or lymph node cells, sampled before transplant. These receptors were collected from a human donor who was the organ donor for an intestinal transplant. Each CDR3 is given without its conserved first and last residue. D genes are given only for firm matches.

TRBJ2-5,TRBV19,TRBD2,ASSISGVPKTQY
TRBJ2-1,TRBV14,-,ASSRRDFEQF
TRBJ1-2,TRBV7-9,-,ASSASGGSLYGYT
-,TRBV5-4,-,ASSGNSYEQY
TRBJ2-6,TRBV19,TRBD2,ASRPSGLSGRADTGANVLT
TRBJ2-2,TRBV19,TRBD1,ASTGQGAGELF
TRBJ2-7,TRBV2,-,ASSPGAYEQY
TRBJ1-2,TRBV18,-,ASSPHNYGYT
TRBJ1-2,TRBV19,TRBD1,ASSPLGTGGDYGYT
TRBJ2-3,TRBV5-1,-,ASSLDSGNTDTQY
TRBJ2-3,TRBV6-1,-,ASRSATDTQY
TRBJ2-3,TRBV4-1,-,ASSQDFVQY
TRBJ1-2,TRBV18,-,ASSPPKPGARGYT
TRBJ2-3,TRBV6-6,TRBD2,ASRTSASTDTQY
TRBJ2-1,TRBV29-1,TRBD2,SVVREYHNEQF
TRBJ1-3,TRBV14,-,ASSQDLSGNTIY
TRBJ2-7,TRBV6-5,-,ASSSLPYNTYEQY
TRBJ2-2,TRBV6-1,-,ASRKTNTGELF
TRBJ1-5,TRBV15,-,ATSKLQDQPQH
TRBJ1-6,TRBV10-3,TRBD1,AISVQGANSPLH
TRBJ1-2,TRBV6-5,-,ASSEFPKDYGYT
TRBJ1-1,TRBV20-1,-,SALRNTEAF
TRBJ2-7,TRBV5-6,TRBD2,ASSFGGRAYEQY
TRBJ1-1,TRBV7-9,-,ASSLQGASTEAF
TRBJ1-2,TRBV10-2,-,ASSDIGAVLGGFGYT
TRBJ2-7,TRBV4-1,TRBD2,ASSPQSGGPRYSDYEQY
TRBJ2-3,TRBV2,TRBD2,ASSQQPGTSAADTQY
TRBJ1-2,TRBV11-2,-,ASSLEAGITGGYT
TRBJ2-3,TRBV18,-,ASSPRASATDTQY
TRBJ1-2,TRBV7-2,-,ASSPQYSGRGYT
TRBJ1-4,TRBV7-9,-,ASSLDYQLTGEKLF
TRBJ2-3,TRBV4-1,-,ASSQGGTQY